This T cell receptor (beta chain) emerged from a study of T cells in Graves' hyperthyroidism and ophthalmopathy. A few counts support this clonotype. Stable Graves' hyperthyroidism meant no ophthalmopathy progression within 18 months. The study enrolled patients aged 18 to 65 with newly diagnosed hyperthyroidism of under 2 months' duration. Amplified TCR beta CDR3 regions derived from RNA transcripts. Primed by the HTBI set, a first-round RT-PCR was run on the TCR CDR3. TCRdb processed the multiplex PCR reads anew with MiXCR; each CDR3 protein has one entry. Among 250,000 to 350,000 distinct CDR3 sequences listed, around a sixth were seen once. From germline, CDR1 is MNHEY and CDR2 SMNVEV (reference sequence). V was pared by 0 bases and J by 6 bases, with 8 bases between. The CDR3 covers 13 residues.

The receptor comes from a man aged 25 to 40 with Graves' hyperthyroidism. Sequenced input: blood. This chain joins TRBV27 and TRBJ1-2; no reliable D call. In DNA, the CDR3 is TGTGCCAGCAGTTTATCGGAGGGAAATGGCTACACCTTC. Translated: CASSLSEGNGYTF.